Presented here are 7 T cell receptor beta chains from one specimen sequenced in a study of T cell responses to AZD1222 COVID-19 vaccine. Generated by immunoSEQ multiplex PCR, the TCRdb table keeps only in-frame clones and is missing some. The table lists about 150,000 clones, approximately 91% of them singletons. Material: peripheral blood, obtained 28 days after the second AZD1222 dose. Receptors were obtained from an adult who received the AZD1222 COVID-19 vaccine.

The rearrangement joins TRBV6-4 to TRBJ2-1, with TRBD2 identical over 10 bases. Unmatched junction bases numbered 9, after V lost 8 bases and J lost 5 bases. Germline CDR1 and CDR2: MRHNA and SNTAGT. There are 15 residues in the CDR3. The CDR3 sequence is CASAPLAGDDNEQFF. The DNA of the CDR3 is TGTGCCAGCGCCCCCCTAGCGGGAGACGACAATGAGCAGTTCTTC.

This chain joins TRBV6-1 and TRBJ1-2, with 9 bases fitting TRBD1. There are 15 residues in the CDR3. CDR1 is MNHNS and CDR2 is SASEGT in the germline V gene. Unmatched junction bases numbered 11, after V lost 3 bases and J lost 9 bases. For the CDR3, the DNA is TGTGCCAGCAGTGACACAGGGGGCGCAATCCATAGCTACACCTTC. Amino acid sequence: CASSDTGGAIHSYTF.

V gene TRBV6-4 combines with J gene TRBJ2-1, with TRBD2 matching 9 bases. Losses at the gene ends were 5 bases for V and 3 bases for J; bases not matched to a gene: 5. Germline loops: CDR1 MRHNA, CDR2 SNTAGT. The CDR3 spans 15 residues. The CDR3 nucleotides are TGTGCCAGCAGTCACGTAGCGGGAGTCTACAATGAGCAGTTCTTC. The encoded protein is CASSHVAGVYNEQFF.

The V gene is TRBV5-1, the J gene TRBJ1-6; no firm D call. CDR1 is SGHRS and CDR2 is YFSETQ in the germline V gene. Trimming shortened V by 0 bases and J by 9 bases, and 4 bases separated the two germline ends. This CDR3 region has 12 residues. The CDR3 DNA follows: TGCGCCAGCAGCTTGGAGGGTTCACCCCTCCACTTT. This encodes CASSLEGSPLHF. Full variable domain (missing parts from reference TRBV5-1 and TRBJ1-6): KAGVTQTPRYLIKTRGQQVTLSCSPISGHRSVSWYQQTPGQGLQFLFEYFSETQRNKGNFPGRFSGRQFSNSRSEMNVSTLELGDSALYLCASSLEGSPLHFGNGTRLTVT.

This clone was seen a handful of times. The chain is built from TRBV7-9 and TRBJ1-1; a possible D gene is TRBD1 (5 bases). V was trimmed by 5 bases and J by 10 bases, leaving 14 bases between them. There are 12 residues in the CDR3. Germline V gives CDR1 SEHNR, CDR2 FQNEAQ (reference sequence). The CDR3: CASSQGGEGAFF. DNA for the CDR3: TGTGCCAGCAGCCAGGGAGGGGAAGGAGCTTTCTTT.

The rearrangement links TRBV18 to TRBJ1-1, with D unresolved. Trimming took off 3 bases at V and 1 base at J, with 6 bases between the two ends. The CDR3 contains 13 residues. Germline-derived CDR1 and CDR2 are KGHSH and LQKENI. This chain's CDR3 is CASSPYGNTEAFF. The CDR3, as DNA: TGTGCCAGCTCACCCTACGGGAACACTGAAGCTTTCTTT.

Notes on this clone: The identical CDR3 is also encoded by other nucleotide sequences in the sample. The V call is TRBV19, the J call TRBJ2-6; no firm D call. Germline V CDR1 and CDR2: LNHDA, SQIVND (reference sequence). Trimming shortened V by 4 bases and J by 4 bases, and 14 bases separated the two germline ends. This CDR3 is built from 16 residues. In DNA, the CDR3 is TGTGCCAGTAGTACGCAGACCTCCTCCGGGGCCAACGTCCTGACTTTC. Its translation: CASSTQTSSGANVLTF.